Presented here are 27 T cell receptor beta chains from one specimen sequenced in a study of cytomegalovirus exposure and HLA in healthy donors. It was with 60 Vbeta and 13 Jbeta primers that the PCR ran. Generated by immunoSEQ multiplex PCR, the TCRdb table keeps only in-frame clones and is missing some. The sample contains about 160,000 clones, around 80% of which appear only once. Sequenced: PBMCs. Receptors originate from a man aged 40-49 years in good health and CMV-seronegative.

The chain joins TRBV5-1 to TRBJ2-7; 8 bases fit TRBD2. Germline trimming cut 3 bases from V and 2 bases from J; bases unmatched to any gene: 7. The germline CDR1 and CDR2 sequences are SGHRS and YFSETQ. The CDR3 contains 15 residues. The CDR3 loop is CASSSLSGSPYEQYF. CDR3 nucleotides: TGCGCCAGCAGCTCGTTAAGCGGGAGTCCCTACGAGCAGTACTTC.

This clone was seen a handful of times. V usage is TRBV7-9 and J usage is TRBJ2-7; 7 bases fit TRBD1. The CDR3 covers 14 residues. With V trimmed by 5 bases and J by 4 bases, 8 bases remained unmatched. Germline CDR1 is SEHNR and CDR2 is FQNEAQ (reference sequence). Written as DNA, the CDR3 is TGTGCCAGCAGCGCGCCGGGACAGACGTACGAGCAGTACTTC. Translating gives CASSAPGQTYEQYF.

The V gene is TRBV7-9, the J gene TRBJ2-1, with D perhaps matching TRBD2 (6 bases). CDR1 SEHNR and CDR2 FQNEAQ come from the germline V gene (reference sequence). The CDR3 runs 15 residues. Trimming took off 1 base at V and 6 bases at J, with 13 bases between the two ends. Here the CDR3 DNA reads TGTGCCAGCAGCTTAGACGCGGGACTTCGCAATGAGCAGTTCTTC. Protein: CASSLDAGLRNEQFF. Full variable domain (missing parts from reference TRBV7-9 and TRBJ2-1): DTGVSQNPRHKITKRGQNVTFRCDPISEHNRLYWYRQTLGQGPEFLTYFQNEAQLEKSRLLSDRFSAERPKGSFSTLEIQRTEQGDSAMYLCASSLDAGLRNEQFFGPGTRLTVL.

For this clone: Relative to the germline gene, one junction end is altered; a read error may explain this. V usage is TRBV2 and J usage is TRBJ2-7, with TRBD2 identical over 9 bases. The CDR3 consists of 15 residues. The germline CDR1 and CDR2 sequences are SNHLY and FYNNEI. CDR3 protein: CASRRGGGPSHEQYF. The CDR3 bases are TGTGCCAGCAGGCGGGGGGGCGGCCCCTCCCACGAGCAGTACTTC.

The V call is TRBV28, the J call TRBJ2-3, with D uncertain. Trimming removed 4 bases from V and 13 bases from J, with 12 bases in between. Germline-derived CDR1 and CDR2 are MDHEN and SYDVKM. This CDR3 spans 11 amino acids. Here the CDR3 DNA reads TGTGCCAGCAGTTCTCGTAGTATGGAGTATTTT. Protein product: CASSSRSMEYF.

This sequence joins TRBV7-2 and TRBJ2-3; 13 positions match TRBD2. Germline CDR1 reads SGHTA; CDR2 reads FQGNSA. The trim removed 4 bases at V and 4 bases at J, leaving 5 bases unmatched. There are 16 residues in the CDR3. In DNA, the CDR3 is TGTGCCAGCAGCTCCGGGACTAGCGGGATCGCAGATACGCAGTATTTT. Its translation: CASSSGTSGIADTQYF. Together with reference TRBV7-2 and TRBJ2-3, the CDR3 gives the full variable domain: GAGVSQSPSNKVTEKGKDVELRCDPISGHTALYWYRQSLGQGLEFLIYFQGNSAPDKSGLPSDRFSAERTGGSVSTLTIQRTQQEDSAVYLCASSSGTSGIADTQYFGPGTRLTVL.

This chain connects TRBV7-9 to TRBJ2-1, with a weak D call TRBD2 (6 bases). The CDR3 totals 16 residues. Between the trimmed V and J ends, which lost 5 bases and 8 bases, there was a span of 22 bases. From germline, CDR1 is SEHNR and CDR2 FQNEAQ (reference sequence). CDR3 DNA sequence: TGTGCCAGCAGCCGCGCCCGACTAGATTCAACCCATGAGCAGTTCTTC. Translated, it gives CASSRARLDSTHEQFF.

The CDR3 DNA reads as TGTGCCAGCAGTCTCGGACAGGGTCTTAGGGCTTTCTTT. As protein: CASSLGQGLRAFF. The J gene is TRBJ1-1, the V gene TRBV6-5; 8 bases line up with TRBD1. From germline, CDR1 is MNHEY and CDR2 SVGAGI. Trimming at V came to 5 bases and at J to 11 bases, leaving 10 bases not matched to a gene. The CDR3 is 13 residues long.

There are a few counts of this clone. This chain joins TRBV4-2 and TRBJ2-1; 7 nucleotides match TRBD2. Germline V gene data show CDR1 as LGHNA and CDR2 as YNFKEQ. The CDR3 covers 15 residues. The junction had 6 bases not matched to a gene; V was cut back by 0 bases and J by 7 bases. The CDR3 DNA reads TGTGCCAGCAGCCAAGAGTCCCCAGCGGGAAATGAGCAGTTCTTC. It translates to CASSQESPAGNEQFF.

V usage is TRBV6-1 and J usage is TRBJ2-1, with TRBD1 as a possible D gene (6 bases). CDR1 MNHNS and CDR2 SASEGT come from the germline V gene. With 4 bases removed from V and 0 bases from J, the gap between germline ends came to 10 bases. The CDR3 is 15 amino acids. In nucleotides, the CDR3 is TGTGCCAGCAGTGCCACAGGGAGCTCCTACAATGAGCAGTTCTTC. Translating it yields CASSATGSSYNEQFF.

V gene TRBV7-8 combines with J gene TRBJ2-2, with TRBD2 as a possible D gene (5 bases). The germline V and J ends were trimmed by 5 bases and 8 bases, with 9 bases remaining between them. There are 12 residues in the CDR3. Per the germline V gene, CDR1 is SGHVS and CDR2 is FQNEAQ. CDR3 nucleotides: TGTGCCAGCAGCATCGGAGGAGGGGAGCTGTTTTTT. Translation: CASSIGGGELFF.

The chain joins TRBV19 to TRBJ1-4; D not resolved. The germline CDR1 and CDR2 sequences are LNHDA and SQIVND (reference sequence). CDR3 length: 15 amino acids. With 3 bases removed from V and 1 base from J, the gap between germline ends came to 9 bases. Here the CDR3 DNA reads TGTGCCAGTAGTATTGGGAGGATAACTAATGAAAAACTGTTTTTT. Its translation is CASSIGRITNEKLFF.

DNA of the CDR3: TGTGCCTGCCGATGGGGGGTGAACACTGAAGCTTTCTTT. This sequence encodes CACRWGVNTEAFF. The J gene is TRBJ1-1, the V gene TRBV30; possibly TRBD1 for D (5 bases). Germline V gene lookup returns CDR1 GTSNPN and CDR2 SVGIG (reference sequence). Trimming stripped 6 bases from V and 0 bases from J, with 11 bases between. This CDR3 region has 13 residues.

The CDR3: CASTQGFQGARTGELFF. The DNA of the CDR3 is TGTGCCAGCACCCAAGGGTTCCAGGGGGCGCGTACCGGGGAGCTGTTTTTT. The J gene is TRBJ2-2, the V gene TRBV11-3; 8 positions agree with TRBD1. Trimming removed 7 bases from V and 5 bases from J; junction bases left unmatched: 15. Germline-derived CDR1 and CDR2 are SGHNT and YENEEA. This CDR3 is built from 17 residues.

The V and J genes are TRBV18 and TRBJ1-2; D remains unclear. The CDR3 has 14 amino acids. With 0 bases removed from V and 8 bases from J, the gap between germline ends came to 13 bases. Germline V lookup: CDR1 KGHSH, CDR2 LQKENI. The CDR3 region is CASSPPGRAWGYTF. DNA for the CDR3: TGTGCCAGCTCACCACCCGGGAGGGCCTGGGGCTACACCTTC.

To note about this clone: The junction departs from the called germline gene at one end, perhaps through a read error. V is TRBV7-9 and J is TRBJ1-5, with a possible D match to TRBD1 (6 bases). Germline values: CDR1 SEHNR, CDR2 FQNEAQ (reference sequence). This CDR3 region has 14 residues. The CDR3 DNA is TGTTCCAGCAGCCTCGACAGGACTGATCAGCCCCAGCATTTT. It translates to CSSSLDRTDQPQHF.

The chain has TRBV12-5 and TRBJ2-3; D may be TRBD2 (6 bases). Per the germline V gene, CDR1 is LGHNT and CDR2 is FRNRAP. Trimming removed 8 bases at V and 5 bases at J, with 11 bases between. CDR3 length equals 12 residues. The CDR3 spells CASSSEGDTQYF. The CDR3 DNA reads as TGTGCTAGTTCTAGCGAGGGAGATACGCAGTATTTT.

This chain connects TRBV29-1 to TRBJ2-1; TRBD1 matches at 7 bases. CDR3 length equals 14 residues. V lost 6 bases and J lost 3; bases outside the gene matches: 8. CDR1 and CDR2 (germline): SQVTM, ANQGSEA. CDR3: CSVGRQGRYNEQFF. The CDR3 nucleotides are TGCAGCGTCGGTCGACAGGGCCGCTACAATGAGCAGTTCTTC.

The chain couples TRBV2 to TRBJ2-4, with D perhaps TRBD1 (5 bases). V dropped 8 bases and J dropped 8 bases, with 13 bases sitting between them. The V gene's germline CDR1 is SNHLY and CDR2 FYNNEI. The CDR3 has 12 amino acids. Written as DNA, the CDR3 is TGTGCCAGCGGACAAGCTGGAGACATTCAGTACTTC. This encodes CASGQAGDIQYF.

CDR3 DNA sequence: TGTGCCACCATAGCGGGAGGGGCAGATACGCAGTATTTT. This codes for CATIAGGADTQYF. The chain combines TRBV10-3 with TRBJ2-3; 11 bases match TRBD2. Germline-derived CDR1 and CDR2 are ENHRY and SYGVKD. The CDR3 consists of 13 residues. V shed 10 bases and J 4 bases; nucleotides not matched to a gene: 4.

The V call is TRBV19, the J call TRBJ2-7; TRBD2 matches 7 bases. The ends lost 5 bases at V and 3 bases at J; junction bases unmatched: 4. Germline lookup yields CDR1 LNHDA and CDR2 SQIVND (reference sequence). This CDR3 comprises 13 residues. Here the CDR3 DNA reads TGTGCCAGTAGTCCCGGGGGGAACTACGAGCAGTACTTC. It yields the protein CASSPGGNYEQYF.

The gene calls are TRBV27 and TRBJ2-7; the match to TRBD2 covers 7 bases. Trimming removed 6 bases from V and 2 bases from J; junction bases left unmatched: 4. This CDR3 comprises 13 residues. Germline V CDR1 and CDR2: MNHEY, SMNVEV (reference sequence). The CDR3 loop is CASSASGPYEQYF. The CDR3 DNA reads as TGTGCCAGCAGCGCTAGCGGCCCCTACGAGCAGTACTTC.

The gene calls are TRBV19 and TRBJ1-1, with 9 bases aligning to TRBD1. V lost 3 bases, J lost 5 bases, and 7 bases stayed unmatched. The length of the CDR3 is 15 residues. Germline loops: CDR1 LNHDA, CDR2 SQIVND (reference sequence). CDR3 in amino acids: CASSISRQGGTEAFF. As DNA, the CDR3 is TGTGCCAGTAGTATCTCTCGACAGGGGGGGACTGAAGCTTTCTTT.

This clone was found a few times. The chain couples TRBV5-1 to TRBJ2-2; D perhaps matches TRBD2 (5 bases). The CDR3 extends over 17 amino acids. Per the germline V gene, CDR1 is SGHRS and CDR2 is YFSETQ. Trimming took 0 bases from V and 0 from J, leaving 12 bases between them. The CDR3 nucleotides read TGCGCCAGCAGCTTGGGAGGGCCAACGTCGAACACCGGGGAGCTGTTTTTT. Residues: CASSLGGPTSNTGELFF.

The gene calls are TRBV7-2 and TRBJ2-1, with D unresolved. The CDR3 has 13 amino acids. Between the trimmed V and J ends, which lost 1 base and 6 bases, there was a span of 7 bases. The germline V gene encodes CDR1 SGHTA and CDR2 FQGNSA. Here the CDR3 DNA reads TGTGCCAGCAGCTTAGGAGTCCTCAATGAGCAGTTCTTC. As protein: CASSLGVLNEQFF.

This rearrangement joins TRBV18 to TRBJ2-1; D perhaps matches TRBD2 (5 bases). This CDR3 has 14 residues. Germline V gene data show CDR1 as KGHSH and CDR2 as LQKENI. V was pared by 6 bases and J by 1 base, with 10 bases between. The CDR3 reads CASSKTTSYNEQFF. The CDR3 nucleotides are TGTGCCAGCTCCAAGACTACTTCCTACAATGAGCAGTTCTTC.

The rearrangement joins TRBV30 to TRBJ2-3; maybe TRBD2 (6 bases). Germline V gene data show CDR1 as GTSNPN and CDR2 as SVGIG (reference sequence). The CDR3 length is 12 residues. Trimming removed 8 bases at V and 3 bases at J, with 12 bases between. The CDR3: CAGKGRTDTQYF. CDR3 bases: TGTGCCGGAAAAGGGAGGACAGATACGCAGTATTTT.